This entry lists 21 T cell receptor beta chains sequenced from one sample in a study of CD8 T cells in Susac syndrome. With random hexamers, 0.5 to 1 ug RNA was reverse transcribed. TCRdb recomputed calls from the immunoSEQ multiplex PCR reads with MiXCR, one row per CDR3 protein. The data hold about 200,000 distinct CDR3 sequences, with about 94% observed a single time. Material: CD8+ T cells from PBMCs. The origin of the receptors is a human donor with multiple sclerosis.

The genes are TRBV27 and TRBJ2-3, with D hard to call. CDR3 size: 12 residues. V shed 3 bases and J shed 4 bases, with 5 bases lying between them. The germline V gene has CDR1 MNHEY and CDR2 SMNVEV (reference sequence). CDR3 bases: TGTGCCAGCAGTTTCGGGCCAGATACGCAGTATTTT. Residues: CASSFGPDTQYF.

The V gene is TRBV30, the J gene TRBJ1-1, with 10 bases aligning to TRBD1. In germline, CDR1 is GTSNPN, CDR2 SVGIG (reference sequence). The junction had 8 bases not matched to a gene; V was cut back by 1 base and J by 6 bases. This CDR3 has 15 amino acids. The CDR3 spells CAWSGDRGPESEAFF. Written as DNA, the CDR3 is TGTGCCTGGAGTGGGGACAGGGGCCCTGAGTCTGAAGCTTTCTTT.

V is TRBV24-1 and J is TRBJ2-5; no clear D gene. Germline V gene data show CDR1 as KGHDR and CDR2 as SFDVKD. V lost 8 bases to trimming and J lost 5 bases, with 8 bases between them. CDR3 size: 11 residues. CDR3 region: CATNLGETQYF. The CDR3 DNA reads TGTGCCACCAACCTAGGGGAGACCCAGTACTTC.

CDR3 sequence (DNA): TGTGCCAGCAGCCTTAGGGACCTAGCGGGGGGGCAGGGGGCCTACGAGCAGTACTTC. Amino acid sequence: CASSLRDLAGGQGAYEQYF. The V and J genes are TRBV13 and TRBJ2-7; TRBD2 aligns across 12 bases. The CDR3 extends over 19 amino acids. CDR1 and CDR2 (germline): PRHDT, FYEKMQ (reference sequence). V gave up 5 bases and J gave up 2 bases; unmatched junction bases: 16.

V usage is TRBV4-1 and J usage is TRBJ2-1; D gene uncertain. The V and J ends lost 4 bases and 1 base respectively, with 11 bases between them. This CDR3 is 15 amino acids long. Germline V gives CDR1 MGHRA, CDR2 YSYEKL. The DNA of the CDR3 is TGCGCCAGCAGCCGGGCGAGTATATCCTACAATGAGCAGTTCTTC. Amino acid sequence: CASSRASISYNEQFF.

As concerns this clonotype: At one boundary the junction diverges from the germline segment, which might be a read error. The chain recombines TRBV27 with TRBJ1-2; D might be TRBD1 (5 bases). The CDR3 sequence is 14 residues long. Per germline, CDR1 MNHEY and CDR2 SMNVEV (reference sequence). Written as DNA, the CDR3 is TGTGCCAGCAAGGAGAGGGGAATGGGGGATGGCTACACTTTC. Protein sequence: CASKERGMGDGYTF.

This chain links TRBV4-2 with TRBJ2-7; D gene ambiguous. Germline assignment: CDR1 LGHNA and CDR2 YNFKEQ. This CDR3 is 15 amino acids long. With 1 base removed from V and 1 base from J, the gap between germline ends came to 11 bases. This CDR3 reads CASSQGVDGSYEQYF. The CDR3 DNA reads TGTGCCAGCAGCCAAGGGGTGGACGGATCCTACGAGCAGTACTTC.

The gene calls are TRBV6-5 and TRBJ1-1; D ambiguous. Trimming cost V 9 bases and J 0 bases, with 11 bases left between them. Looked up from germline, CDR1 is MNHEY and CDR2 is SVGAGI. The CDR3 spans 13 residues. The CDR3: CASATTMNTEAFF. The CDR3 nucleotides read TGTGCCAGTGCCACCACCATGAACACTGAAGCTTTCTTT.

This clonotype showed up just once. This CDR3 is CASSLGPGLQETQYF. CDR3 DNA: TGTGCCAGCAGCTTAGGTCCCGGCCTACAAGAGACCCAGTACTTC. J is TRBJ2-5 and V is TRBV11-2; D unclear. The ends were cut back, 1 base at V and 2 bases at J, with 11 bases in the middle. Germline CDR1 SGHAT, CDR2 FQNNGV. The CDR3 is 15 amino acids. Drawing the rest from reference TRBV11-2 and TRBJ2-5, the complete variable domain is EAGVAQSPRYKIIEKRQSVAFWCNPISGHATLYWYQQILGQGPKLLIQFQNNGVVDDSQLPKDRFSAERLKGVDSTLKIQPAKLEDSAVYLCASSLGPGLQETQYFGPGTRLLVL.

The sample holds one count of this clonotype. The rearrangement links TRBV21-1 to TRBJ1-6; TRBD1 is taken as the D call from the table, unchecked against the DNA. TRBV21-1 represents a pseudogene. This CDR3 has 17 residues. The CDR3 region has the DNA TGTGCCAGCAGCTTACGGGACAGGGGGCGCGGTAATTCACCCCTCCACTTT. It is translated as CASSLRDRGRGNSPLHF.

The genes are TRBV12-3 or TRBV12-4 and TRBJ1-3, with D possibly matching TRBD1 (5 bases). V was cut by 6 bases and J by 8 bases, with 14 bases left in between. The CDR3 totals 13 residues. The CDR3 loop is CASSSQGAHTIYF. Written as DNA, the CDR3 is TGTGCCAGCAGCTCGCAAGGGGCCCACACCATATATTTT.

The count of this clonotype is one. CDR3 nucleotides: TGTGCCAGCAGCGCACGATCCGGGACAGGGGACCTAAACACCGGGGAGCTGTTTTTT. Protein product: CASSARSGTGDLNTGELFF. This rearrangement joins TRBV7-9 to TRBJ2-2, with 10 bases fitting TRBD1. The CDR3 length is 19 residues. The V gene end was trimmed by 5 bases and the J gene end by 2 bases; junction bases not matched to a gene: 14. CDR1 and CDR2 (germline): SEHNR, FQNEAQ (reference sequence).

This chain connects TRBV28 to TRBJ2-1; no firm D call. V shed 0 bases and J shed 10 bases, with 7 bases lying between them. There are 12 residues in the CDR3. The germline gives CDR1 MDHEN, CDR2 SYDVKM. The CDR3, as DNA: TGTGCCAGCAGTTTATGGGGCTGGGAGCAGTTCTTC. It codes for CASSLWGWEQFF.

In nucleotides, the CDR3 is TGTGCCAGTAGTCCGGGACAGGTTAACACTGAAGCTTTCTTT. Its translation: CASSPGQVNTEAFF. The chain links TRBV19 to TRBJ1-1; TRBD1 aligns across 8 bases. V dropped 5 bases and J dropped 2; count of bases not matched to a gene: 4. CDR1 and CDR2 from the germline V gene are LNHDA and SQIVND (reference sequence). The CDR3 is 14 amino acids. The full variable domain, completed using reference TRBV19 and TRBJ1-1, is DGGITQSPKYLFRKEGQNVTLSCEQNLNHDAMYWYRQDPGQGLRLIYYSQIVNDFQKGDIAEGYSVSREKKESFPLTVTSAQKNPTAFYLCASSPGQVNTEAFFGQGTRLTVV.

CDR3 nucleotide sequence: TGTGCCTGGAGTGTACTCGGAGGAGAGCAGTACTTC. Its protein is CAWSVLGGEQYF. This chain connects TRBV30 to TRBJ2-7; D possibly corresponds to TRBD2 (5 bases). Germline values: CDR1 GTSNPN, CDR2 SVGIG (reference sequence). V was pared by 0 bases and J by 7 bases, with 10 bases between. CDR3 length: 12 amino acids.

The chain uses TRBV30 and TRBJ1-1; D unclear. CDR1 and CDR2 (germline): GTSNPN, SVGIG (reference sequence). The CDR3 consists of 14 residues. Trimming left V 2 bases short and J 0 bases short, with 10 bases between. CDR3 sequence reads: CAWSSVGVNTEAFF. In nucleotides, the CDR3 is TGTGCCTGGAGTTCTGTGGGTGTGAACACTGAAGCTTTCTTT.

CDR3 bases: TGTGCCAGCAGTTTTACTCGGACAGGGGGCGATAAGTACCGGGAGACCCAGTACTTC. Translating gives CASSFTRTGGDKYRETQYF. The rearrangement uses TRBV7-9 and TRBJ2-5, with 11 bases identical to TRBD1. Germline CDR1 is SEHNR and CDR2 is FQNEAQ (reference sequence). Trimming cost V 6 bases and J 5 bases; bases outside gene matches: 20. The CDR3 covers 19 residues. The full variable domain, in which reference TRBV7-9 and TRBJ2-5 provide the parts outside the CDR3, is DTGVSQNPRHKITKRGQNVTFRCDPISEHNRLYWYRQTLGQGPEFLTYFQNEAQLEKSRLLSDRFSAERPKGSFSTLEIQRTEQGDSAMYLCASSFTRTGGDKYRETQYFGPGTRLLVL.

This CDR3 reads CASSILGPGNEQFF. CDR3 nucleotide sequence: TGTGCCAGTAGTATTCTGGGGCCCGGCAATGAGCAGTTCTTC. The chain has TRBV19 and TRBJ2-1, with a possible D match to TRBD1 (5 bases). V shed 3 bases and J shed 6 bases, with 12 bases lying between them. This CDR3 contains 14 residues. CDR1 and CDR2 from the germline V gene are LNHDA and SQIVND (reference sequence).

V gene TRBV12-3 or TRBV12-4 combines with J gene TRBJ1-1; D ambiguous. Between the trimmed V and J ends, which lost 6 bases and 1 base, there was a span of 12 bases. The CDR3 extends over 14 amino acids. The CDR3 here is CASSNYAGNTEAFF. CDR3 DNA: TGTGCCAGCAGCAATTACGCAGGGAACACTGAAGCTTTCTTT.

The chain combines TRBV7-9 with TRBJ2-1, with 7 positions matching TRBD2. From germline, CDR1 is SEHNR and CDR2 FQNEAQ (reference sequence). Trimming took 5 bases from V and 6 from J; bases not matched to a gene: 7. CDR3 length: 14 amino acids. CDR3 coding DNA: TGTGCCAGCAGCCAGCAAGGGGAGGGCAATGAGCAGTTCTTC. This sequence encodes CASSQQGEGNEQFF.

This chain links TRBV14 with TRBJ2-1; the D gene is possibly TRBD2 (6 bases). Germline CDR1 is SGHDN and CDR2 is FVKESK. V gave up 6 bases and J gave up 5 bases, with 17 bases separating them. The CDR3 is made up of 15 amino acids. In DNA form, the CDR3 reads TGTGCCAGCAGTCCGGACTACAAAGAGGACAATGAGCAGTTCTTC. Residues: CASSPDYKEDNEQFF.